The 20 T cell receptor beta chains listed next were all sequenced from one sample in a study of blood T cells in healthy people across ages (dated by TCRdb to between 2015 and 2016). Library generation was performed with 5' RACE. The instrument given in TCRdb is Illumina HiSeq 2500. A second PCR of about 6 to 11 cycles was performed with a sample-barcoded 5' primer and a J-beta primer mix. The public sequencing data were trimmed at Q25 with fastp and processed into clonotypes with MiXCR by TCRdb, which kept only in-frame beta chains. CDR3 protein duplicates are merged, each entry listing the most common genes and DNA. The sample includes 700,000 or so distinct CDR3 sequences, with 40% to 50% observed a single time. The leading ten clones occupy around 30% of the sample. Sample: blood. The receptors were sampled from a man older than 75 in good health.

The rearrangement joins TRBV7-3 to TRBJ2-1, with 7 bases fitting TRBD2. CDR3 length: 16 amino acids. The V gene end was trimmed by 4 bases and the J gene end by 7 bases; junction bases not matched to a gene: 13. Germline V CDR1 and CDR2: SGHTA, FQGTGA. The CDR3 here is CASSSKGRAGRNEQFF. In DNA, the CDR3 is TGTGCCAGCAGCTCGAAGGGACGAGCGGGAAGGAATGAGCAGTTCTTC.

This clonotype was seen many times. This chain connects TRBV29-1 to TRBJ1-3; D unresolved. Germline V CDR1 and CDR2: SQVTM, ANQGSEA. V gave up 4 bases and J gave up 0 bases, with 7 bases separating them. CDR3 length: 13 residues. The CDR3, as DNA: TGCAGCGTTGCAGGAGACTCTGGAAACACCATATATTTT. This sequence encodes CSVAGDSGNTIYF. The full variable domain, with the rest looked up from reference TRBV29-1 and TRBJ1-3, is SAVISQKPSRDICQRGTSLTIQCQVDSQVTMMFWYRQQPGQSLTLIATANQGSEATYESGFVIDKFPISRPNLTFSTLTVSNMSPEDSSIYLCSVAGDSGNTIYFGEGSWLTVV.

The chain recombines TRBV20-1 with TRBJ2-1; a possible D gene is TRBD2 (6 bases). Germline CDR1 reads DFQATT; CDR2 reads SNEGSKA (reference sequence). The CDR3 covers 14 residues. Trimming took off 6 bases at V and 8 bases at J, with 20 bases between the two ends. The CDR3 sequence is CSAPEKLASDEQFF. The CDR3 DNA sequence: TGCAGTGCCCCTGAAAAATTAGCTAGCGATGAGCAGTTCTTC.

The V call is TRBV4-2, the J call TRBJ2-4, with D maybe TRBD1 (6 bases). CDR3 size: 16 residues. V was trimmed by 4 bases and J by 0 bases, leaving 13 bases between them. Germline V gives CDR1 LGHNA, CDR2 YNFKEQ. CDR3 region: CASSPGGQLAKNIQYF. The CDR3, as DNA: TGTGCCAGCAGCCCTGGAGGACAGTTAGCCAAAAACATTCAGTACTTC.

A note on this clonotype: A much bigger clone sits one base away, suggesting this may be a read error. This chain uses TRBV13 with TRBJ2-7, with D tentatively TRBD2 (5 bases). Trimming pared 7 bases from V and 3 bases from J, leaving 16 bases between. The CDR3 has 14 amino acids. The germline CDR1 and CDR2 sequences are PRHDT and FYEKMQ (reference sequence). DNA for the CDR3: TGTGCCAGCAACTTGGGAGATAAGGGCTACGAGCAGTACTTC. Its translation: CASNLGDKGYEQYF.

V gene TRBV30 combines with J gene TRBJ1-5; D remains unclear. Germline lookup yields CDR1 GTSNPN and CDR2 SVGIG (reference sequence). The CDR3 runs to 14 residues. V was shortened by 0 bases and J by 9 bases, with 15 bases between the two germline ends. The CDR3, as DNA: TGTGCCTGGAGTGTGTCTGGATCATCCTGGCCCCAGCATTTT. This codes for CAWSVSGSSWPQHF. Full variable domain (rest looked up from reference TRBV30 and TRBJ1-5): SQTIHQWPATLVQPVGSPLSLECTVEGTSNPNLYWYRQAAGRGLQLLFYSVGIGQISSEVPQNLSASRPQDRQFILSSKKLLLSDSGFYLCAWSVSGSSWPQHFGDGTRLSIL.

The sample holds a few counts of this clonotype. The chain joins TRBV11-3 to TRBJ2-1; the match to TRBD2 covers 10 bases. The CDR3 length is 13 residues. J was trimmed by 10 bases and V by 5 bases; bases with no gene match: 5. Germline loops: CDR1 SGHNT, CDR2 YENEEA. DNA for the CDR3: TGTGCCAGCAGCCTCCAGCGGGAGGGGGAGCAGTTCTTC. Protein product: CASSLQREGEQFF.

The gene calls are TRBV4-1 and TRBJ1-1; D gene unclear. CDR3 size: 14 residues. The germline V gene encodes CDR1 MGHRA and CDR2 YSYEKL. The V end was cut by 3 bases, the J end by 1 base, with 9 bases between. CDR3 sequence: CASSHLGKNTEAFF. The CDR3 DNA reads TGCGCCAGCAGCCATCTGGGGAAGAACACTGAAGCTTTCTTT.

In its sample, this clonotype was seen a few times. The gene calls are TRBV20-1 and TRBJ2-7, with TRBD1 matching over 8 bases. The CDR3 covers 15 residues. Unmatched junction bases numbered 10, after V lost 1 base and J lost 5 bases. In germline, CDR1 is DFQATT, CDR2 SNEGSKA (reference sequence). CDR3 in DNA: TGCAGTGCTAGAGTAGGAGGCAGGGGGCGAAACGAGCAGTACTTC. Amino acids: CSARVGGRGRNEQYF.

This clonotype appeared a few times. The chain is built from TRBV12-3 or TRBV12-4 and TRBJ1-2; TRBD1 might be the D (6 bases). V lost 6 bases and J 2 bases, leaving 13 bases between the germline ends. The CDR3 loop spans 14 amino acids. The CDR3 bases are TGTGCCAGCAGCCCGTTGGGGGGCAACTATGGCTACACCTTC. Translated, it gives CASSPLGGNYGYTF.

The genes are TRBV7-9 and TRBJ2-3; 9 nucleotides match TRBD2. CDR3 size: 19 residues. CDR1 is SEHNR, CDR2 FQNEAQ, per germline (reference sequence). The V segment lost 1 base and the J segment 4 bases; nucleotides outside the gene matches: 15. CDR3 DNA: TGTGCCAGCAGCTTAGTTAGGGCATTTAGCGGGAGATTTGCAGATACGCAGTATTTT. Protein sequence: CASSLVRAFSGRFADTQYF.

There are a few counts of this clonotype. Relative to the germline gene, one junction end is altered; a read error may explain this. CDR3 region: CSVKIGPTNTQYF. In nucleotides, the CDR3 is TGCAGCGTTAAGATAGGACCCACAAATACGCAGTATTTT. V is TRBV29-1 and J is TRBJ2-3; D remains ambiguous. The CDR3 contains 13 residues. Germline loops: CDR1 SQVTM, CDR2 ANQGSEA.

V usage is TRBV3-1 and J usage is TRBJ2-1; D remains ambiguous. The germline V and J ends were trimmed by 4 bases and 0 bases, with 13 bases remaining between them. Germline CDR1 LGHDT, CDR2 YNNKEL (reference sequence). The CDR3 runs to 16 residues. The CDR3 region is CASSRYGVSSYNEQFF. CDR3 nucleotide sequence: TGTGCCAGCAGCCGATACGGCGTGAGCTCCTACAATGAGCAGTTCTTC.

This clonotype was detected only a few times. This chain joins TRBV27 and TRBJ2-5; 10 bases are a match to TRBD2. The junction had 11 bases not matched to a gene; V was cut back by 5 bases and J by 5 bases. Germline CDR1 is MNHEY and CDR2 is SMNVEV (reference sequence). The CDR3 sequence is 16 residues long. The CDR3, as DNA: TGTGCCAGCAGTGAGTTCAGCGGGAGGGCCCGCGAGACCCAGTACTTC. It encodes CASSEFSGRARETQYF.

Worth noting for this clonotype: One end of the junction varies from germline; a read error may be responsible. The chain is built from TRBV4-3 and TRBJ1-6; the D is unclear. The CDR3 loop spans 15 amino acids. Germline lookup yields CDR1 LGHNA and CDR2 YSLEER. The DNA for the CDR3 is TGCGCCAGCAGCCAAGATTTGGGCAGTAATTCACCCCCCCACTTT. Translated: CASSQDLGSNSPPHF.

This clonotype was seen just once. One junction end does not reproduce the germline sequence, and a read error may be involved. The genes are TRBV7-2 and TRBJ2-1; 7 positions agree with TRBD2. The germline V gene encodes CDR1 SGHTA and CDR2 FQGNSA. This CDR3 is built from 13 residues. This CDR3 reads CASILDRGVEQFF. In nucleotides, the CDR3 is TGTGCCAGCATCTTAGACCGGGGGGTTGAGCAGTTCTTC. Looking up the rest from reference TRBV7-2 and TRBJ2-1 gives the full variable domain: GAGVSQSPSNKVTEKGKDVELRCDPISGHTALYWYRQSLGQGLEFLIYFQGNSAPDKSGLPSDRFSAERTGGSVSTLTIQRTQQEDSAVYLCASILDRGVEQFFGPGTRLTVL.

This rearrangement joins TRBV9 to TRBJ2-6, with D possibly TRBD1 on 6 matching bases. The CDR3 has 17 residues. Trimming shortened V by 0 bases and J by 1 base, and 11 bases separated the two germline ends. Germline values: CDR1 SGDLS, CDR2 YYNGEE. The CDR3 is CASSVGSRGSGANVLTF. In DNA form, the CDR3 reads TGTGCCAGCAGCGTAGGTAGCAGGGGTTCTGGGGCCAACGTCCTGACTTTC.

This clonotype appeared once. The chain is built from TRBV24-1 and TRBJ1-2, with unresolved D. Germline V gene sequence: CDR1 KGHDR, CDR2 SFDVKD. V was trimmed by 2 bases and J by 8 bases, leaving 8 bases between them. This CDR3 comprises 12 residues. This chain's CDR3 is CATSDSILGYTF. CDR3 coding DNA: TGTGCCACCAGTGATTCGATACTAGGCTACACCTTC.

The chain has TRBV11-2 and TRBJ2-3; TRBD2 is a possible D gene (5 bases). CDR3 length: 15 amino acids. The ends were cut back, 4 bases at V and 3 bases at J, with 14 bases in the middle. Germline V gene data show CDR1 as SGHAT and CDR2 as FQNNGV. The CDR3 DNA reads TGTGCCAGCAGCTCTAGCCGGGTTCCTACAGATACGCAGTATTTT. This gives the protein CASSSSRVPTDTQYF.

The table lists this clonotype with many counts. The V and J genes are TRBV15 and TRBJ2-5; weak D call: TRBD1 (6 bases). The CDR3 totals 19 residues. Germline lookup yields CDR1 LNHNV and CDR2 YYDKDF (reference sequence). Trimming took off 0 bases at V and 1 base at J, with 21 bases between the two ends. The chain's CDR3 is CATSRDLLSLGQTQETQYF. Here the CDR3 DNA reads TGTGCCACCAGCAGAGATCTTCTGTCGTTAGGACAGACCCAAGAGACCCAGTACTTC.